This T cell receptor (beta chain) was sequenced during a study of blood T cell repertoires in COVID-19. On the study more broadly: Acute-phase and convalescent COVID-19 samples originated in the United States, Italy and Spain. T cells, B-cell-depleted T cells, or PBMCs supplied cDNA or gDNA.

The junction had 8 bases not matched to a gene; V was cut back by 5 bases and J by 5 bases. The CDR3 is 15 residues long. The V gene's germline CDR1 is SGHAT and CDR2 FQNNGV. Profiling relied on immunoSEQ multiplex PCR, and the TCRdb table lists in-frame clones only, not all of them. The data hold 100,000 or so clones, with roughly 87% observed a single time. The chain joins TRBV11-2 to TRBJ2-1; TRBD1 matches 8 bases. The sequenced sample was peripheral blood. The clonotype comes from a man aged 45-65 years with acute or convalescent COVID-19. CDR3 sequence (DNA): TGTGCCAGCAGCGACGGACAGGGATACAACAATGAGCAGTTCTTC. It is translated as CASSDGQGYNNEQFF.